These 22 T cell receptor beta chains were sequenced from one sample in a study of response to subunit inactivated influenza vaccine (dated 2018 in TCRdb). The method behind the library was RT-PCR. TCRdb names Illumina HiSeq 2500 as the instrument used. TCRdb reprocessing: public reads trimmed at Q25 with fastp, clones called with MiXCR, in-frame beta chains kept. Every entry covers one CDR3 protein and lists the most common genes and DNA from its rows. This sample gives roughly 180,000 distinct CDR3 sequences in total; roughly 8.7% of them show up just once. The ten largest clones represent around 9.9% of the sample. The sequenced sample was non-naive T cells sorted from PBMCs, obtained on the day of vaccination. In light of the paper, this sample's cell subset or site label describes: memory T cell fraction. The receptors derive from a man between 45 and 60 years old who received an inactivated influenza vaccine. Donor details come from another sample of the same person, matched by shared clones.

The V call is TRBV14, the J call TRBJ2-2; no firm D call. Germline CDR1 SGHDN, CDR2 FVKESK. Trimming cost V 2 bases and J 0 bases, with 7 bases left between them. CDR3 length: 15 amino acids. The CDR3 is CASSQTGSNTGELFF. The CDR3, as DNA: TGTGCCAGCAGCCAAACCGGGTCGAACACCGGGGAGCTGTTTTTT.

In this sample, this clonotype turned up a few times. The chain combines TRBV3-1 with TRBJ2-7; a possible D gene is TRBD1 (5 bases). CDR3 length equals 15 residues. Looked up from germline, CDR1 is LGHDT and CDR2 is YNNKEL (reference sequence). Trimming removed 0 bases from V and 2 bases from J, with 11 bases in between. The chain's CDR3 is CASSQDYRNAYEQYF. The DNA of the CDR3 is TGTGCCAGCAGCCAAGATTACAGGAATGCCTACGAGCAGTACTTC.

Only a few counts were recorded for this clonotype. The V gene is TRBV6-2 or TRBV6-3, the J gene TRBJ2-1, with TRBD1 as a possible D gene (6 bases). The CDR3 covers 14 residues. CDR1 is MNHEY, CDR2 SVGEGT, per germline. The V end was cut by 4 bases, the J end by 0 bases, with 7 bases between. The CDR3 region is CASSLDSSYNEQFF. The CDR3 bases are TGTGCCAGCAGTTTGGACAGCTCCTACAATGAGCAGTTCTTC.

This rearrangement joins TRBV12-3 or TRBV12-4 to TRBJ2-7; the match to TRBD1 covers 11 bases. J lost 1 base, V lost 7 bases, and 6 bases had no gene match. The CDR3 runs 15 residues. The CDR3 sequence: CASTTDRGLSYEQYF. CDR3 in DNA: TGTGCCAGCACTACGGACAGGGGGCTTTCCTACGAGCAGTACTTC.

In its sample, this clonotype was seen many times. The chain recombines TRBV7-2 with TRBJ2-2; D possibly uses TRBD1 or TRBD2 (6 bases each). Germline CDR1 SGHTA, CDR2 FQGNSA. V was clipped by 7 bases and J by 0 bases, with 18 bases between them. The CDR3 has 17 amino acids. CDR3 sequence: CASTTRGVPSNTGELFF. For the CDR3, the DNA is TGTGCCAGCACCACAAGGGGGGTGCCTTCGAACACCGGGGAGCTGTTTTTT. Using reference TRBV7-2 and TRBJ2-2 for the parts outside the CDR3, the full variable domain is GAGVSQSPSNKVTEKGKDVELRCDPISGHTALYWYRQSLGQGLEFLIYFQGNSAPDKSGLPSDRFSAERTGGSVSTLTIQRTQQEDSAVYLCASTTRGVPSNTGELFFGEGSRLTVL.

This sequence joins TRBV3-1 and TRBJ2-2, with D possibly TRBD1 on 5 matching bases. Germline CDR1 is LGHDT and CDR2 is YNNKEL (reference sequence). Trimming stripped 4 bases from V and 7 bases from J, with 13 bases between. There are 14 residues in the CDR3. The chain's CDR3 is CASSPGWASGELFF. In DNA, the CDR3 is TGTGCCAGCAGCCCAGGGTGGGCCAGCGGGGAGCTGTTTTTT.

In this sample, this clonotype turned up many times. J is TRBJ2-3 and V is TRBV5-1; TRBD2 aligns across 10 bases. Germline CDR1 and CDR2: SGHRS and YFSETQ. The CDR3 totals 15 residues. With V trimmed by 3 bases and J by 3 bases, 4 bases remained unmatched. The CDR3 reads CASSWSGRATDTQYF. Written as DNA, the CDR3 is TGCGCCAGCAGCTGGAGCGGGAGGGCTACAGATACGCAGTATTTT.

This clonotype has just a few counts. This chain uses TRBV9 with TRBJ2-1; 13 positions match TRBD2. Germline V lookup: CDR1 SGDLS, CDR2 YYNGEE. The CDR3 totals 15 residues. V lost 0 bases to trimming and J lost 10 bases; unmatched junction nucleotides: 4. CDR3 DNA sequence: TGTGCCAGCAGCGTAGGCTTGGGACTAGCGGGAGAGCAGTTCTTC. Its translation: CASSVGLGLAGEQFF.

This clonotype came up many times. The rearrangement links TRBV5-1 to TRBJ2-7, with D perhaps TRBD2 (6 bases). Germline assignment: CDR1 SGHRS and CDR2 YFSETQ. V was shortened by 4 bases and J by 0 bases, with 17 bases between the two germline ends. The CDR3 runs to 16 residues. In DNA form, the CDR3 reads TGCGCCAGCAGCCGCCCCGGGGGAATGGCCTCCTACGAGCAGTACTTC. It encodes CASSRPGGMASYEQYF.

The chain links TRBV19 to TRBJ2-1, with TRBD2 matching 8 bases. Germline assignment: CDR1 LNHDA and CDR2 SQIVND (reference sequence). V lost 5 bases to trimming and J lost 13 bases; unmatched junction nucleotides: 13. The CDR3 runs 14 residues. CDR3 nucleotides: TGTGCCAGTAGTTCAACCTTCGGGGGGGGATTCCAGTTCTTC. It encodes CASSSTFGGGFQFF.

This clonotype was counted at least ten times. The rearrangement joins TRBV7-8 to TRBJ2-1; 9 nucleotides align to TRBD2. Germline V gene data show CDR1 as SGHVS and CDR2 as FQNEAQ. This CDR3 is built from 16 residues. The junction had 15 bases not matched to a gene; V was cut back by 5 bases and J by 10 bases. This CDR3 reads CASSPQWGGRAQEQFF. The CDR3 DNA reads as TGTGCCAGCAGCCCCCAATGGGGCGGGAGGGCCCAGGAGCAGTTCTTC. The full variable domain, with the rest looked up from reference TRBV7-8 and TRBJ2-1, is GAGVSQSPRYKVAKRGQDVALRCDPISGHVSLFWYQQALGQGPEFLTYFQNEAQLDKSGLPSDRFFAERPEGSVSTLKIQRTQQEDSAVYLCASSPQWGGRAQEQFFGPGTRLTVL.

This clonotype appeared a few times. The chain couples TRBV5-5 to TRBJ1-5; no clear D gene. The V end lost 0 bases, the J end lost 3 bases, and 7 bases lay between the germline ends. Germline CDR1 reads SGHKS; CDR2 reads YYEKEE (reference sequence). The CDR3 runs 14 residues. CDR3 nucleotide sequence: TGTGCCAGCAGCTTGGGGACTTACAATCAGCCCCAGCATTTT. Encoded protein: CASSLGTYNQPQHF.

This clonotype came up a few times. This sequence joins TRBV19 and TRBJ2-1, with 11 bases lining up with TRBD2. The CDR3 runs 13 residues. J lost 9 bases, V lost 5 bases, and 3 bases had no gene match. Germline CDR1 is LNHDA and CDR2 is SQIVND (reference sequence). CDR3 sequence reads: CASSWLAGGEQFF. CDR3 DNA: TGTGCCAGTAGTTGGCTAGCGGGAGGTGAGCAGTTCTTC.

This clonotype was observed a handful of times. This chain joins TRBV20-1 and TRBJ2-7; D is uncertain. Per germline, CDR1 DFQATT and CDR2 SNEGSKA (reference sequence). This CDR3 is 13 amino acids long. Deletions cut 5 bases from V and 3 bases from J, with 14 bases between. This CDR3 is CSASPGGDYEQYF. In nucleotides, the CDR3 is TGCAGTGCTTCTCCTGGTGGGGACTACGAGCAGTACTTC.

The sample holds a few counts of this clonotype. The chain has TRBV7-6 and TRBJ2-2; 7 bases line up with TRBD2. Germline V lookup: CDR1 SGHVS, CDR2 FNYEAQ. CDR3 length: 17 residues. Trimming cost V 5 bases and J 5 bases; bases outside gene matches: 14. The CDR3 nucleotides read TGTGCCAGCAGCCCCCTCGAGCTAGCGGCCCTTACCGGGGAGCTGTTTTTT. Translated: CASSPLELAALTGELFF.

This clonotype came up a few times. This chain connects TRBV7-3 to TRBJ2-3; TRBD1 matches 9 bases. Trimming took 4 bases from V and 5 from J; bases not matched to a gene: 4. The CDR3 sequence is 14 residues long. Germline V lookup: CDR1 SGHTA, CDR2 FQGTGA. The CDR3 coding sequence is TGTGCCAGCAGCTCGGGACAGGGCCTAGATACGCAGTATTTT. Protein product: CASSSGQGLDTQYF.

This clonotype was picked up many times. The chain carries TRBV10-3 and TRBJ2-1; 10 bases agree with TRBD2. The junction had 5 bases not matched to a gene; V was cut back by 2 bases and J by 10 bases. Germline-derived CDR1 and CDR2 are ENHRY and SYGVKD. This CDR3 contains 14 residues. The DNA for the CDR3 is TGTGCCATCAGTGAGACTAGCGGGGACCCAGAGCAGTTCTTC. Protein sequence: CAISETSGDPEQFF.

This clonotype was found a few times. The chain uses TRBV29-1 and TRBJ1-2, with 7 bases identical to TRBD1. The CDR3 runs to 12 residues. V dropped 7 bases and J dropped 7; count of bases not matched to a gene: 9. From germline, CDR1 is SQVTM and CDR2 ANQGSEA. Written as DNA, the CDR3 is TGCAGCGGGACCGACAGGGCATCTGGCTACACCTTC. Protein product: CSGTDRASGYTF.

This clonotype was seen a few times. The rearrangement joins TRBV4-3 to TRBJ2-7; D may be TRBD1 or TRBD2 (6 bases each). The CDR3 sequence is 15 residues long. Per the germline V gene, CDR1 is LGHNA and CDR2 is YSLEER. V lost 4 bases and J lost 2, with 15 bases in between. CDR3 in amino acids: CASSRTTGYAYEQYF. The CDR3 DNA reads TGCGCCAGCAGCCGGACTACAGGGTATGCCTACGAGCAGTACTTC.

The V call is TRBV4-1, the J call TRBJ2-5, with 8 bases lining up with TRBD2. CDR1 is MGHRA, CDR2 YSYEKL, per germline. The CDR3 has 15 residues. After removal of 5 bases from V and 4 bases from J, the junction contained 9 bases not matched to a gene. The chain's CDR3 is CASSTSGTSGETQYF. The CDR3 DNA reads as TGCGCCAGCAGCACTTCCGGGACTAGTGGAGAGACCCAGTACTTC.

This clonotype was counted ten times or more. The chain uses TRBV7-8 and TRBJ2-1; the match to TRBD2 covers 11 bases. Trimming cost V 4 bases and J 6 bases; bases outside gene matches: 11. Germline CDR1 is SGHVS and CDR2 is FQNEAQ. This CDR3 region has 17 residues. The CDR3 DNA follows: TGTGCCAGCAGCTGGGGTTTAGCGGGGGGGGGATCCAATGAGCAGTTCTTC. Its translation: CASSWGLAGGGSNEQFF.

This clonotype was counted only a few times. This chain joins TRBV9 and TRBJ2-7; D is uncertain. The CDR3 contains 11 residues. In germline, CDR1 is SGDLS, CDR2 YYNGEE. The V end lost 4 bases, the J end lost 8 bases, and 10 bases lay between the germline ends. CDR3 sequence reads: CASSIGSKQYF. The CDR3 bases are TGTGCCAGCAGCATCGGAAGCAAGCAGTACTTC.